Each of the 4 T cell receptor beta chains below was sequenced from the same sample in a study of monozygotic twins with inflammatory bowel disease. No DNA is given; TCRdb re-called the 5' RACE reads and lists each CDR3 protein once. Its table records around 220,000 distinct CDR3 sequences. The sequenced sample was blood. All receptors come from a human donor with ulcerative colitis or Crohn's disease, or a healthy co-twin of an affected twin (not recorded which).

The V gene is TRBV9, the J gene TRBJ2-6; TCRdb returns TRBD1, unconfirmable since there is no DNA. The germline gives CDR1 SGDLS, CDR2 YYNGEE. The CDR3 consists of 16 residues. The CDR3 region is CASSVEAGIGANVLTF.

V usage is TRBV24-1 and J usage is TRBJ2-3; the D call of TRBD2 rests on TCRdb alone, since no DNA is present to check it. Germline lookup yields CDR1 KGHDR and CDR2 SFDVKD. This CDR3 contains 17 residues. This CDR3 is CATSVPSGEGRSDTQYF.

The chain employs TRBV6-5 and TRBJ1-5. The CDR3 has 12 amino acids. CDR1 is MNHEY and CDR2 is SVGAGI in the germline V gene. CDR3 residues: CASSSLGQPQHF.

CDR3 in amino acids: CASSPYRGVDDTEAFF. V usage is TRBV18 and J usage is TRBJ1-1; the TRBD1 assignment by TCRdb is unverifiable without DNA. The CDR3 runs to 16 residues. Germline V gene sequence: CDR1 KGHSH, CDR2 LQKENI.